These 18 T cell receptor beta chains share one sample of origin, sequenced in a study of early T cells in non-severe SARS-CoV-2 infection. MiXCR, applied by TCRdb to the 5' RACE reads, yields one record per CDR3 protein. The sample holds 55,000 to 75,000 distinct CDR3 sequences; over 8% are singletons and the top ten take about 16%. Sequenced material: whole blood, taken at baseline. These receptors came from an adult who was a healthcare worker with PCR-confirmed SARS-CoV-2 infection or an uninfected control (not recorded which).

This chain joins TRBV9 and TRBJ2-3; D possibly matches TRBD1 or TRBD2 (5 bases each). In germline, CDR1 is SGDLS, CDR2 YYNGEE. CDR3 length: 15 amino acids. V gave up 1 base and J gave up 2 bases, with 11 bases separating them. This CDR3 is CASSVYGANTDTQYF. Here the CDR3 DNA reads TGTGCCAGCAGCGTATACGGGGCGAACACAGATACGCAGTATTTT.

This clonotype was observed at least ten times. The rearrangement uses TRBV11-2 and TRBJ2-1, with D possibly TRBD1 on 5 matching bases. CDR3 size: 15 residues. Germline-derived CDR1 and CDR2 are SGHAT and FQNNGV. V lost 3 bases and J 0 bases, leaving 9 bases between the germline ends. This CDR3 is CASSFRTSSYNEQFF. CDR3 sequence (DNA): TGTGCCAGCAGCTTTAGGACAAGCTCCTACAATGAGCAGTTCTTC.

In this sample, this clonotype turned up many times. This chain links TRBV6-1 with TRBJ1-1; D possibly corresponds to TRBD1 (5 bases). This CDR3 is built from 17 residues. V was cut by 0 bases and J by 2 bases, with 16 bases left in between. CDR1 and CDR2 (germline): MNHNS, SASEGT. The DNA of the CDR3 is TGTGCCAGCAGTGAAGCGGTTGAACAGGTGTTCAACACTGAAGCTTTCTTT. This sequence encodes CASSEAVEQVFNTEAFF.

This clonotype was observed many times. The chain employs TRBV7-9 and TRBJ2-2; possible D gene TRBD2, 6 bases. The CDR3 totals 14 residues. Deletions cut 2 bases from V and 3 bases from J, with 7 bases between. Germline V gives CDR1 SEHNR, CDR2 FQNEAQ (reference sequence). The CDR3 nucleotides read TGTGCCAGCAGCTTAAGCGGGCACACCGGGGAGCTGTTTTTT. This sequence encodes CASSLSGHTGELFF.

This clonotype came up many times. The chain has TRBV20-1 and TRBJ2-3, with 12 nucleotides matching TRBD1. From germline, CDR1 is DFQATT and CDR2 SNEGSKA (reference sequence). The length of the CDR3 is 15 residues. J was trimmed by 6 bases and V by 1 base; bases with no gene match: 5. CDR3 bases: TGCAGTGCTAGAGCGGGACAGGGGGCGCGGGATACGCAGTATTTT. This translates into CSARAGQGARDTQYF.

This clonotype came up many times. The V and J genes are TRBV6-6 and TRBJ2-3; perhaps TRBD1 as D (6 bases). The V gene lost 2 bases and the J gene lost 0 bases, with 9 bases spanning the gap. The length of the CDR3 is 15 residues. Germline CDR1 MNHNY, CDR2 SVGAGI (reference sequence). CDR3: CASSYGQGSTDTQYF. The CDR3 bases are TGTGCCAGCAGTTACGGGCAGGGGAGCACAGATACGCAGTATTTT.

The rearrangement links TRBV10-3 to TRBJ1-6, with no clear D. Germline V gene data show CDR1 as ENHRY and CDR2 as SYGVKD. The CDR3 has 13 residues. The germline V and J ends were trimmed by 3 bases and 7 bases, with 7 bases remaining between them. Here the CDR3 reads CAISDGGNSPLHF. The DNA of the CDR3 is TGTGCCATCAGTGACGGAGGGAATTCACCCCTCCACTTT.

This clonotype has a count of ten or more. The CDR3 DNA sequence: TGTGCCAGCAGCTCGACTAGCGGGAGGTCGTACGAGCAGTACTTC. It specifies CASSSTSGRSYEQYF. The chain is built from TRBV7-2 and TRBJ2-7, with TRBD2 matching 13 bases. In germline, CDR1 is SGHTA, CDR2 FQGNSA. V lost 4 bases to trimming and J lost 4 bases; unmatched junction nucleotides: 4. The CDR3 spans 15 residues.

This clonotype was seen repeatedly, ten times or more. The chain has TRBV28 and TRBJ2-7; 9 nucleotides match TRBD2. The CDR3 has 15 amino acids. CDR1 MDHEN and CDR2 SYDVKM come from the germline V gene. V trimming: 6 bases; J trimming: 2 bases; junction bases outside the gene matches: 8. CDR3: CASSFLAGPTYEQYF. DNA of the CDR3: TGTGCCAGCAGCTTTCTAGCGGGACCTACCTACGAGCAGTACTTC.

This clonotype was counted many times. V and J are TRBV24-1 and TRBJ2-2, with a weak D call TRBD2 (5 bases). Trimming pared 4 bases from V and 1 base from J, leaving 6 bases between. This CDR3 has 14 amino acids. The germline V gene encodes CDR1 KGHDR and CDR2 SFDVKD. The CDR3 DNA reads TGTGCCACCAGTGACGGGAAGAACACCGGGGAGCTGTTTTTT. Translated: CATSDGKNTGELFF.

This clonotype has just a few counts. The chain links TRBV5-1 to TRBJ2-5; tentative D call: TRBD1 (5 bases). Trimming removed 0 bases from V and 1 base from J, with 10 bases in between. CDR3 length: 15 residues. Germline CDR1 reads SGHRS; CDR2 reads YFSETQ. The CDR3 is CASSLVGALQETQYF. For the CDR3, the DNA is TGCGCCAGCAGCTTGGTAGGGGCTCTCCAAGAGACCCAGTACTTC.

This clonotype was seen at least ten times. The chain couples TRBV2 to TRBJ2-1; 11 bases line up with TRBD1. The CDR3 spans 14 residues. Germline CDR1 and CDR2: SNHLY and FYNNEI. The J segment lost 7 bases and the V segment lost 6 bases, leaving 5 bases of the junction unmatched. This chain's CDR3 is CASRDRGQFNEQFF. CDR3 in DNA: TGTGCCAGCAGGGACAGGGGGCAGTTTAATGAGCAGTTCTTC.

This clonotype was counted a few times. CDR3 protein: CASSSLLTGELFF. The CDR3 bases are TGTGCCAGCAGTTCACTTTTGACCGGGGAGCTGTTTTTT. The chain uses TRBV28 and TRBJ2-2, with D unresolved. The V gene's germline CDR1 is MDHEN and CDR2 SYDVKM. CDR3 length equals 13 residues. V lost 4 bases and J 5 bases, leaving 8 bases between the germline ends. The full variable domain, in which reference TRBV28 and TRBJ2-2 provide the parts outside the CDR3, is DVKVTQSSRYLVKRTGEKVFLECVQDMDHENMFWYRQDPGLGLRLIYFSYDVKMKEKGDIPEGYSVSREKKERFSLILESASTNQTSMYLCASSSLLTGELFFGEGSRLTVL.

V usage is TRBV7-6 and J usage is TRBJ1-4; no clear D gene. Deletions cut 5 bases from V and 8 bases from J, with 12 bases between. Germline CDR1 is SGHVS and CDR2 is FNYEAQ. This CDR3 spans 13 amino acids. The CDR3 region has the DNA TGTGCCAGCAGCCTGGAGCCCTTGGAAAAACTGTTTTTT. This gives the protein CASSLEPLEKLFF.

This clonotype has a count of ten or more. The chain joins TRBV19 to TRBJ2-7; D not certain. Trimming pared 4 bases from V and 1 base from J, leaving 17 bases between. The CDR3 length is 16 residues. The germline CDR1 and CDR2 sequences are LNHDA and SQIVND (reference sequence). Here the CDR3 DNA reads TGTGCCAGTAGTAGGGCCGTGGCAGCTTGGTCCTACGAGCAGTACTTC. This translates into CASSRAVAAWSYEQYF.

This clonotype was detected ten times or more. The J gene is TRBJ2-1, the V gene TRBV20-1, with no clear D. The CDR3 has 14 residues. CDR1 is DFQATT, CDR2 SNEGSKA, per germline (reference sequence). V gave up 4 bases and J gave up 4 bases, with 14 bases separating them. CDR3 coding DNA: TGCAGTGCTATCGTAGTCTTCAGATACAATGAGCAGTTCTTC. Amino acids: CSAIVVFRYNEQFF.

This clonotype turned up a few times. The chain combines TRBV6-2 or TRBV6-3 with TRBJ1-6, with D unclear. The CDR3 is made up of 16 amino acids. Trimming took 2 bases from V and 7 from J, leaving 15 bases between them. Germline V gene sequence: CDR1 MNHEY, CDR2 SVGEGT. The CDR3 here is CASSYPQRSWNSPLHF. CDR3 bases: TGTGCCAGCAGTTACCCACAGCGAAGTTGGAATTCACCCCTCCACTTT.

This clonotype was seen repeatedly, ten times or more. V and J are TRBV9 and TRBJ2-1; 10 positions match TRBD2. J lost 6 bases, V lost 4 bases, and 7 bases had no gene match. Germline V gene lookup returns CDR1 SGDLS and CDR2 YYNGEE. This CDR3 region has 15 residues. This CDR3 is CASSKGTSASNEQFF. CDR3 sequence (DNA): TGTGCCAGCAGCAAAGGGACTAGCGCCAGCAATGAGCAGTTCTTC.